This paragraph covers one T cell receptor (beta chain) sequence. The protocol was immunoSEQ multiplex PCR, while the TCRdb copy is restricted to in-frame clones and leaves out a portion. In the table there are tens of thousands of clones, 85% to 90% of which are singletons. The CDR3 is 17 amino acids. The V gene's germline CDR1 is MGHRA and CDR2 YSYEKL. Losses at the gene ends were 4 bases for V and 4 bases for J; bases not matched to a gene: 11. The record originates from a study of blood T cell repertoires in COVID-19. V gene TRBV4-1 combines with J gene TRBJ2-1; TRBD2 agrees at 9 bases. The specimen sequenced was peripheral blood. The TCR comes from a woman aged 60-75 years with COVID-19, enrolled during active disease. The CDR3, as DNA: TGCGCCAGCAGCCTTTATCCTCCTAGCGGGGTTTACAATGAGCAGTTCTTC. This translates into CASSLYPPSGVYNEQFF.